One sample yielded the 5 T cell receptor beta chains listed below, sequenced in a study of PD-1 blockade in classical Hodgkin lymphoma. Time point in this sample: cycle 4 day 1 (C4D1), after 5 to 7 weeks of nivolumab. Relapse after autologous stem cell transplantation occurred in every patient, and brentuximab vedotin exposure varied. TCRdb keeps only in-frame clones here, not all; method: immunoSEQ multiplex PCR. This sample yields around 53,000 clones, of which about 80% are seen a single time; over 9.5% belongs to the top ten. The sample consisted of peripheral blood mononuclear cells (PBMCs), taken before the fourth cycle of nivolumab. The receptors here all came from a human donor with classical Hodgkin lymphoma.

The chain uses TRBV5-6 and TRBJ1-1; D may be TRBD1 (5 bases). The germline CDR1 and CDR2 sequences are SGHDT and YYEEEE. The CDR3 is made up of 15 amino acids. Trimming took 1 base from V and 0 from J, leaving 10 bases between them. The chain's CDR3 is CASSLRWGLNTEAFF. CDR3 sequence (DNA): TGTGCCAGCAGCTTGCGATGGGGCTTGAACACTGAAGCTTTCTTT.

This chain connects TRBV7-2 to TRBJ1-1; D gene unclear. Germline V gives CDR1 SGHTA, CDR2 FQGNSA. CDR3 length: 13 residues. Trimming removed 0 bases from V and 3 bases from J, with 5 bases in between. The CDR3 coding sequence is TGTGCCAGCAGCTTAGCAACCTACACTGAAGCTTTCTTT. Protein product: CASSLATYTEAFF.

V and J are TRBV28 and TRBJ1-3, with D uncertain. CDR3 length equals 14 residues. V shed 3 bases and J shed 1 base, with 7 bases lying between them. Germline lookup yields CDR1 MDHEN and CDR2 SYDVKM. CDR3 loop: CASSLGHSGNTIYF. The CDR3 DNA follows: TGTGCCAGCAGTTTGGGCCATTCTGGAAACACCATATATTTT.

This clone has only one observation. This chain links TRBV7-2 with TRBJ2-5; D uncertain. The CDR3 totals 11 residues. Germline CDR1 reads SGHTA; CDR2 reads FQGNSA. Trimming stripped 4 bases from V and 9 bases from J, with 9 bases between. CDR3 in DNA: TGTGCCAGCAGCTCCTCCCCGGCCCAGTACTTC. This gives the protein CASSSSPAQYF.

This clone occurred once. The chain combines TRBV4-1 with TRBJ2-1, with 11 bases matching TRBD2. The trim removed 4 bases at V and 4 bases at J, leaving 3 bases unmatched. CDR3 length: 15 residues. Germline CDR1 and CDR2: MGHRA and YSYEKL. CDR3 protein: CASSRGLAVYNEQFF. CDR3 sequence (DNA): TGCGCCAGCAGCCGGGGACTAGCGGTATACAATGAGCAGTTCTTC.